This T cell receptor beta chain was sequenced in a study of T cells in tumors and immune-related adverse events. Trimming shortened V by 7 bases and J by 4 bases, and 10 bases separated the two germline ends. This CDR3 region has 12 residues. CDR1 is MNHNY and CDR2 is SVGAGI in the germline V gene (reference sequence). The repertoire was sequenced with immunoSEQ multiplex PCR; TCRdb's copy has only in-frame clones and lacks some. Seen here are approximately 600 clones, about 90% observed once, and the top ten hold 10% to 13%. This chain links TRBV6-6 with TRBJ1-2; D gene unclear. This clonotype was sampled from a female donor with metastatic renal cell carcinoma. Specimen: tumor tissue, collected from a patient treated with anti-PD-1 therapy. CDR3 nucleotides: TGTGCCAGCACCCCGGACGGCTATGGCTACACCTTC. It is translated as CASTPDGYGYTF.